A single T cell receptor beta chain is shown here with its context. Original handling: Amplification with reference gene primers provided the estimates of nucleated cell counts. Produced via immunoSEQ multiplex PCR; TCRdb's table is partial and in-frame only. That table supplies the V and J calls and clone size; D and trimming were determined from the DNA. The sample shows about 120,000 clones, 75% to 90% of them seen only once. The sample belongs to a study of blood T cell repertoires in COVID-19. V dropped 4 bases and J dropped 5; count of bases not matched to a gene: 2. The CDR3 is 14 amino acids. Germline CDR1 is LGHDT and CDR2 is YNNKEL (reference sequence).

The sample consisted of peripheral blood. This TCR derives from a man aged 65-85 years with active or convalescent COVID-19. This sequence joins TRBV3-1 (or the pseudogene TRBV3-2) and TRBJ2-7; TRBD2 matches at 13 bases. As DNA, the CDR3 is TGTGCCAGCAGCCCTGGACTAGCGGGAGACGAGCAGTACTTC. As protein: CASSPGLAGDEQYF.